This TCR beta chain was sequenced during a study of T cell responses to AZD1222 COVID-19 vaccine. Points from the study as a whole: Recipients of two AZD1222 doses showed rising Spike-specific TCR breadth and depth.

TCRdb's copy holds only in-frame clones and misses some; the assay was immunoSEQ multiplex PCR. Among 140,000 to 150,000 clones listed, approximately 93% were seen once. To note about this clone: Antigen: not known.

Germline loops: CDR1 WNHNN, CDR2 SYGVQD (reference sequence). V lost 3 bases and J lost 4; bases outside the gene matches: 5. The CDR3 extends over 16 amino acids. The V gene is TRBV10-1, the J gene TRBJ2-2; 10 nucleotides line up with TRBD1. The source material was peripheral blood, sampled after recovery from COVID-19. The sequence came from an adult who had recovered from COVID-19. The CDR3 coding sequence is TGCGCCAGCAGTGACAGGACAGGGGGTCCCACCGGGGAGCTGTTTTTT. This translates into CASSDRTGGPTGELFF.